This entry is about one T cell receptor beta chain. The CDR3 contains 14 residues. Germline trimming cut 9 bases from V and 5 bases from J; bases unmatched to any gene: 12. The germline CDR1 and CDR2 sequences are MDHEN and SYDVKM. The data stem from a study of T cells after yellow fever vaccination. Whole-study context: Some fractions had low cell numbers, and these were prepared with SMART-Seq v4 Ultra Low Input.

TCR cDNA was made by 5'RACE template switching, adding a universal primer site and UMIs. TCRdb reprocessed the 5' RACE reads via MiXCR and lists one record per CDR3 protein. The sample consists of some 150,000 distinct CDR3 sequences, roughly a tenth of them appearing once. The sequence came from a man between 18 and 35 years old who received the YFV17D yellow fever vaccine. Source: CD8+ T cells sorted from PBMCs, taken 45 days after the yellow fever booster vaccination. The chain links TRBV28 to TRBJ2-5; 7 bases map to TRBD1. The CDR3 DNA follows: TGTGCCAGTCGTTTGGACAGGCGAAAGGAGACCCAGTACTTC. Translation gives CASRLDRRKETQYF.